This T cell receptor beta chain was recorded in a study of CD8+ T cells in alopecia areata. Trimming took off 1 base at V and 4 bases at J, with 7 bases between the two ends. Germline lookup yields CDR1 LNHNV and CDR2 YYDKDF (reference sequence). The CDR3 spans 14 residues. This clone was picked up one time. In each case, RNA was isolated and then reverse transcribed into cDNA as the sequencing template. Data came from immunoSEQ multiplex PCR; TCRdb stores just in-frame clones and leaves some out. Of 150,000 or so clones detected, about 66% appear once; the ten largest clones hold around 10%. V is TRBV15 and J is TRBJ2-2; weak D call: TRBD2 (5 bases). The material sequenced was CD8+ T cells sorted from blood, taken at week 0. The TCR comes from a human donor with alopecia areata. The CDR3 reads CATSRGGFTGELFF. Written as DNA, the CDR3 is TGTGCCACCAGCAGAGGCGGGTTCACCGGGGAGCTGTTTTTT.